One and the same sample provided the 20 T cell receptor beta chains below, sequenced in a study of shared clonotypes between healthy human individuals. Method: immunoSEQ multiplex PCR; TCRdb's copy keeps in-frame clones and lacks some. The profile shows more than 2 million clones, just over 90% of them singletons. Positive CCR7 selection of CD45RO-negative cells yielded the naive CD8 cells, and terminally differentiated effector memory CD45RA+ cells were excluded. The sample taken for sequencing was naive CD8+ T cells from PBMCs. The source is a man aged 18 to 30 in good health. Some clones in this sample may be carry-over from other donors' samples.

As regards this clone: The sample contains more than one DNA sequence encoding this CDR3. The gene calls are TRBV10-3 and TRBJ2-3; D not resolved. Trimming removed 2 bases at V and 0 bases at J, with 6 bases between. Germline assignment: CDR1 ENHRY and CDR2 SYGVKD. The CDR3 sequence is 14 residues long. The CDR3 coding sequence is TGTGCCATCAGTGAGGCCGGGAGCACAGATACGCAGTATTTT. The encoded protein is CAISEAGSTDTQYF.

The genes are TRBV28 and TRBJ2-1, with unresolved D. There are 13 residues in the CDR3. Germline lookup yields CDR1 MDHEN and CDR2 SYDVKM. Trimming removed 10 bases at V and 4 bases at J, with 14 bases between. The CDR3 region is CATTTVGYNEQFF. CDR3 coding DNA: TGTGCCACCACAACGGTGGGTTACAATGAGCAGTTCTTC.

The V gene is TRBV21-1, the J gene TRBJ2-2; no check of the table's D call, TRBD2, against the DNA was made. TRBV21-1 is described as a pseudogene. This CDR3 spans 17 amino acids. DNA of the CDR3: TGTGCCAGCAGCAAACTGCGACTAGCGGGATCCCCCGGGGAGCTGTTTTTT. Encoded protein: CASSKLRLAGSPGELFF.

In this sample, this clone turned up once. The chain has TRBV27 and TRBJ1-2; possible D gene TRBD1, 6 bases. The germline gives CDR1 MNHEY, CDR2 SMNVEV (reference sequence). The CDR3 covers 12 residues. The V gene lost 5 bases and the J gene lost 2 bases, with 6 bases spanning the gap. The CDR3 spells CASSRGNYGYTF. The CDR3 DNA reads as TGTGCCAGCAGTAGGGGGAACTATGGCTACACCTTC.

The rearrangement uses TRBV6-4 and TRBJ1-5; D gene ambiguous. Trimming stripped 5 bases from V and 3 bases from J, with 8 bases between. CDR1 MRHNA and CDR2 SNTAGT come from the germline V gene. The length of the CDR3 is 13 residues. CDR3 sequence: CASSPGYNQPQHF. The CDR3 DNA reads TGTGCCAGCAGTCCGGGGTACAATCAGCCCCAGCATTTT.

The chain is built from TRBV11-2 and TRBJ2-7; 11 bases align to TRBD2. The junction had 4 bases not matched to a gene; V was cut back by 3 bases and J by 0 bases. Germline CDR1 reads SGHAT; CDR2 reads FQNNGV. The CDR3 sequence is 16 residues long. CDR3 sequence (DNA): TGTGCCAGCAGCTTCAGCGGGACTAGCGGCTCCTACGAGCAGTACTTC. Translated: CASSFSGTSGSYEQYF.

V usage is TRBV27 and J usage is TRBJ2-7, with D perhaps assigned TRBD1 or TRBD2 (5 bases each). The CDR3 is 13 amino acids. The germline gives CDR1 MNHEY, CDR2 SMNVEV (reference sequence). Trimming left V 8 bases short and J 3 bases short, with 14 bases between. In DNA form, the CDR3 reads TGTGCCAGCCAGGGAGACAGATACTACGAGCAGTACTTC. Encoded protein: CASQGDRYYEQYF.

The chain combines TRBV19 with TRBJ2-1; 10 positions agree with TRBD1. With 0 bases clipped from V and 3 bases from J, the junction kept 5 bases outside the gene matches. This CDR3 region has 17 residues. The germline V gene has CDR1 LNHDA and CDR2 SQIVND (reference sequence). The DNA of the CDR3 is TGTGCCAGTAGTATAGAAGGGACAGGGGCATACTACAATGAGCAGTTCTTC. Protein product: CASSIEGTGAYYNEQFF.

This clone has a single count. The gene calls are TRBV2 and TRBJ2-7; the match to TRBD2 covers 7 bases. Germline V gives CDR1 SNHLY, CDR2 FYNNEI. This CDR3 is 14 amino acids long. V lost 4 bases to trimming and J lost 2 bases; unmatched junction nucleotides: 5. The CDR3 DNA follows: TGTGCCAGCAGTGCCCCAGGGAGGGCCTACGAGCAGTACTTC. The encoded protein is CASSAPGRAYEQYF.

The gene calls are TRBV4-1 and TRBJ1-3; D remains unclear. CDR3 size: 16 residues. Trimming left V 2 bases short and J 0 bases short, with 11 bases between. Germline V gene lookup returns CDR1 MGHRA and CDR2 YSYEKL. In nucleotides, the CDR3 is TGCGCCAGCAGCCAAAGGACTGCTAGCTCTGGAAACACCATATATTTT. Its protein is CASSQRTASSGNTIYF.

This clone has a handful of counts. V gene TRBV7-9 combines with J gene TRBJ2-2; D is uncertain. Trimming shortened V by 2 bases and J by 3 bases, and 4 bases separated the two germline ends. CDR1 is SEHNR, CDR2 FQNEAQ, per germline (reference sequence). CDR3 size: 13 residues. The CDR3, as DNA: TGTGCCAGCAGCTTATACGACACCGGGGAGCTGTTTTTT. This sequence encodes CASSLYDTGELFF.

This chain links TRBV5-1 with TRBJ2-3, with 8 bases matching TRBD1. CDR1 SGHRS and CDR2 YFSETQ come from the germline V gene. With 4 bases clipped from V and 1 base from J, the junction kept 8 bases outside the gene matches. The CDR3 loop spans 16 amino acids. The CDR3 region has the DNA TGCGCCAGCAGCCCCGAGGACAGGGTCGGCACAGATACGCAGTATTTT. The encoded protein is CASSPEDRVGTDTQYF.

The chain uses TRBV29-1 and TRBJ2-3; 16 bases match TRBD2. This CDR3 is built from 15 residues. CDR1 SQVTM and CDR2 ANQGSEA come from the germline V gene. The V and J ends lost 3 bases and 3 bases, in that order; junction bases with no gene match: 0. This CDR3 is CSVEGLAGGTDTQYF. The CDR3 nucleotides read TGCAGCGTTGAGGGACTAGCGGGAGGGACAGATACGCAGTATTTT.

Comment on this clone: Other DNA sequences in this specimen translate into the identical CDR3. V gene TRBV27 combines with J gene TRBJ2-7; perhaps TRBD2 as D (7 bases). The CDR3 has 15 amino acids. V lost 5 bases and J lost 0, with 14 bases in between. Germline CDR1 MNHEY, CDR2 SMNVEV (reference sequence). CDR3 sequence reads: CASSLGGGSSYEQYF. The CDR3, as DNA: TGTGCCAGCAGTCTCGGGGGCGGGAGCTCCTACGAGCAGTACTTC.

The chain carries TRBV7-3 and TRBJ2-1, with TRBD2 matching 7 bases. The ends lost 0 bases at V and 4 bases at J; junction bases unmatched: 6. Germline V gene lookup returns CDR1 SGHTA and CDR2 FQGTGA. This CDR3 contains 16 residues. This CDR3 reads CASSLTSGTKYNEQFF. The CDR3 DNA is TGTGCCAGCAGCTTAACCAGTGGGACTAAGTACAATGAGCAGTTCTTC. Supplemented by reference TRBV7-3 and TRBJ2-1, the full variable domain reads GAGVSQTPSNKVTEKGKYVELRCDPISGHTALYWYRQSLGQGPEFLIYFQGTGAADDSGLPNDRFFAVRPEGSVSTLKIQRTERGDSAVYLCASSLTSGTKYNEQFFGPGTRLTVL.

This clone was counted once. The V call is TRBV2, the J call TRBJ2-1; D might be TRBD1 (6 bases). V lost 7 bases and J 0 bases, leaving 10 bases between the germline ends. The CDR3 has 14 amino acids. The germline V gene encodes CDR1 SNHLY and CDR2 FYNNEI. For the CDR3, the DNA is TGTGCCAGCATCGAGGGGGTCTCCTACAATGAGCAGTTCTTC. This sequence encodes CASIEGVSYNEQFF.

This rearrangement joins TRBV7-6 to TRBJ2-7, with D unclear. Germline V gives CDR1 SGHVS, CDR2 FNYEAQ. CDR3 length: 11 residues. V dropped 1 base and J dropped 5 bases, with 3 bases sitting between them. Written as DNA, the CDR3 is TGTGCCAGCAGCTTAGACCACGAGCAGTACTTC. Amino acid sequence: CASSLDHEQYF.

The chain carries TRBV28 and TRBJ2-1, with D perhaps TRBD1 (6 bases). The V end was cut by 11 bases, the J end by 6 bases, with 14 bases between. The germline gives CDR1 MDHEN, CDR2 SYDVKM. The CDR3 extends over 12 amino acids. CDR3 bases: TGTGCCCACAGGGCCTTTGGCAATGAGCAGTTCTTC. This translates into CAHRAFGNEQFF.

This rearrangement joins TRBV21-1 to TRBJ1-4; no check of the table's D call, TRBD1, against the DNA was made. TRBV21-1 is designated a pseudogene. The CDR3 is 16 amino acids. The CDR3 DNA follows: TGTGCCAGCAGCAAAGCGCTTTCGCAGGGGTGGGAAAAACTGTTTTTT. Amino acid sequence: CASSKALSQGWEKLFF.

This rearrangement joins TRBV5-6 to TRBJ2-7, with D perhaps matching TRBD2 (5 bases). The V gene lost 4 bases and the J gene lost 5 bases, with 13 bases spanning the gap. Germline assignment: CDR1 SGHDT and CDR2 YYEEEE. CDR3 length: 13 amino acids. The CDR3 DNA follows: TGTGCCAGCAGCCCGGGGTCCTTCCACGAGCAGTACTTC. It codes for CASSPGSFHEQYF.